Listed here are 13 T cell receptor beta chains from one sample, sequenced in a study of blood T cell repertoires in COVID-19. Libraries were prepared by immunoSEQ multiplex PCR; TCRdb keeps only in-frame clonotypes and omits some of them. Here the sample spans approximately 140,000 clones, around 81% being singletons. The sample was peripheral blood. All receptors come from a man aged 35 to 55 with active or convalescent COVID-19.

This clone has a single count. V gene TRBV6-5 combines with J gene TRBJ1-5; the D gene is possibly TRBD1 (5 bases). From germline, CDR1 is MNHEY and CDR2 SVGAGI. CDR3 length: 16 residues. V was clipped by 0 bases and J by 0 bases, with 9 bases between them. The DNA for the CDR3 is TGTGCCAGCAGTTACTCCTGGGGGGGTAGCAATCAGCCCCAGCATTTT. Protein product: CASSYSWGGSNQPQHF.

V is TRBV6-5 and J is TRBJ1-1; 9 positions agree with TRBD1. The trim removed 6 bases at V and 0 bases at J, leaving 5 bases unmatched. Germline values: CDR1 MNHEY, CDR2 SVGAGI. The CDR3 totals 15 residues. This CDR3 is CASRTGTGMNTEAFF. The CDR3 DNA sequence: TGTGCCAGCAGAACCGGGACAGGGATGAACACTGAAGCTTTCTTT.

The chain employs TRBV3-1 (or the pseudogene TRBV3-2) and TRBJ1-6; D not resolved. Trimming removed 4 bases at V and 5 bases at J, with 9 bases between. The CDR3 is 14 residues long. Germline CDR1 reads LGHDT; CDR2 reads YNNKEL (reference sequence). This CDR3 is CASSPGMNNSPLHF. The CDR3 coding sequence is TGTGCCAGCAGCCCCGGGATGAATAATTCACCCCTCCACTTT.

The rearrangement links TRBV18 to TRBJ1-3, with D maybe TRBD1 (6 bases). V shed 2 bases and J shed 1 base, with 6 bases lying between them. There are 14 residues in the CDR3. Germline V CDR1 and CDR2: KGHSH, LQKENI. CDR3 nucleotide sequence: TGTGCCAGCTCACCAACAGGGTCTGGAAACACCATATATTTT. Its translation is CASSPTGSGNTIYF.

V and J are TRBV11-2 and TRBJ1-6, with TRBD1 matching over 7 bases. Germline V gives CDR1 SGHAT, CDR2 FQNNGV. V shed 4 bases, J shed 10 bases, and the junction held 10 bases outside the gene matches. The CDR3 contains 15 residues. CDR3 sequence (DNA): TGTGCCAGCAGCTCCTTGACAGGGATCAGATCACCCCTCCACTTT. Translating it yields CASSSLTGIRSPLHF.

This clone showed up just a few times. This rearrangement joins TRBV24-1 to TRBJ2-5; 9 nucleotides line up with TRBD1. V dropped 0 bases and J dropped 3; count of bases not matched to a gene: 1. Per germline, CDR1 KGHDR and CDR2 SFDVKD. CDR3 size: 15 residues. CDR3 sequence (DNA): TGTGCCACCAGTGATTTGCGGGACAGGGAAGAGACCCAGTACTTC. Translation gives CATSDLRDREETQYF.

The chain joins TRBV3-1 (or the pseudogene TRBV3-2) to TRBJ2-5, with a weak D call TRBD2 (7 bases). The CDR3 sequence is 15 residues long. The V end was cut by 4 bases, the J end by 5 bases, with 17 bases between. The germline gives CDR1 LGHDT, CDR2 YNNKEL (reference sequence). In DNA, the CDR3 is TGTGCCAGCAGCCTCGCAACGGGGGGCGCCGAGACCCAGTACTTC. It translates to CASSLATGGAETQYF.

The chain carries TRBV2 and TRBJ2-3; 7 nucleotides align to TRBD2. CDR1 is SNHLY, CDR2 FYNNEI, per germline. The junction had 6 bases not matched to a gene; V was cut back by 7 bases and J by 2 bases. The CDR3 contains 14 residues. The CDR3 DNA follows: TGTGCCAGCATAAGGCGGGGGATCACAGATACGCAGTATTTT. Its protein product is CASIRRGITDTQYF.

This clone came up once. This sequence joins TRBV19 and TRBJ1-1; TRBD1 matches 11 bases. J gave up 5 bases and V 5 bases, and 10 bases lay outside the gene matches. This CDR3 is built from 16 residues. Germline assignment: CDR1 LNHDA and CDR2 SQIVND (reference sequence). CDR3 region: CASSPRTGGGRTEAFF. The CDR3 DNA reads as TGTGCCAGTAGTCCAAGGACAGGGGGCGGAAGGACTGAAGCTTTCTTT.

This rearrangement joins TRBV12-5 to TRBJ1-5; D possibly corresponds to TRBD1 (6 bases). Trimming shortened V by 7 bases and J by 7 bases, and 11 bases separated the two germline ends. CDR1 LGHNT and CDR2 FRNRAP come from the germline V gene. The CDR3 has 12 residues. The CDR3, as DNA: TGTGCTAGTGCCCACAGGGACCAGCCCCAGCATTTT. This codes for CASAHRDQPQHF.

The rearrangement joins TRBV5-1 to TRBJ1-1; D possibly corresponds to TRBD1 (5 bases). Germline CDR1 SGHRS, CDR2 YFSETQ. This CDR3 contains 15 residues. The V and J ends lost 0 bases and 0 bases respectively, with 9 bases between them. CDR3 sequence reads: CASSLAGGMNTEAFF. In nucleotides, the CDR3 is TGCGCCAGCAGCTTGGCCGGGGGGATGAACACTGAAGCTTTCTTT.

This clone occurred once. The V and J genes are TRBV6-5 and TRBJ2-7; no clear D gene. CDR1 is MNHEY and CDR2 is SVGAGI in the germline V gene. This CDR3 has 14 amino acids. The ends were cut back, 8 bases at V and 5 bases at J, with 19 bases in the middle. The CDR3, as DNA: TGTGCCAGCTCTGACGTAGTGAGGTCCCACGAGCAGTACTTC. Its protein product is CASSDVVRSHEQYF.

The V call is TRBV2, the J call TRBJ2-2, with D unresolved. Germline-derived CDR1 and CDR2 are SNHLY and FYNNEI. Trimming removed 4 bases from V and 0 bases from J, with 6 bases in between. The CDR3 covers 14 residues. CDR3 DNA sequence: TGTGCCAGCAGTGGTGAGCCGAACACCGGGGAGCTGTTTTTT. Its protein product is CASSGEPNTGELFF.